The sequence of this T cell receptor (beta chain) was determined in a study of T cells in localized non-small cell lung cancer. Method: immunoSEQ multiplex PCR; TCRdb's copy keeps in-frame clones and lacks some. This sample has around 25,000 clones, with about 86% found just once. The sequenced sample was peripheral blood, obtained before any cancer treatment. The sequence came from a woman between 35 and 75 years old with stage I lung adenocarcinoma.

The CDR3 bases are TGTGCCAGCAGCTTTCGCTCTAACTATGGCTACACCTTC. It is translated as CASSFRSNYGYTF. V is TRBV11-1 and J is TRBJ1-2; D not certain. The V gene lost 3 bases and the J gene lost 0 bases, with 5 bases spanning the gap. The CDR3 covers 13 residues. CDR1 is SGHAT and CDR2 is FQDESV in the germline V gene (reference sequence).